The source of this T cell receptor beta chain is a study of T cells in localized non-small cell lung cancer. Sequencing used immunoSEQ multiplex PCR; TCRdb keeps in-frame clones, though not all of them. Counted here are about 60,000 clones, roughly nine tenths occurring once; the ten biggest clones make up nearly 2%. This CDR3 region has 14 residues. Looked up from germline, CDR1 is MNHNS and CDR2 is SASEGT. V lost 3 bases and J 4 bases, leaving 10 bases between the germline ends. Study-level results: A median of around 58 clones ranked among the top 100 in tumor appeared in adjacent lung. Uninvolved adjacent lung had the highest recorded T cell clonality, with tumor below it.

In regard to this clone: Antigen specificity is unknown.

This clonotype originated in a woman aged 40-69 years with stage I lung adenocarcinoma. Sequencing was performed on peripheral blood, taken before any cancer treatment. The genes are TRBV6-1 and TRBJ1-5; no clear D. The CDR3 bases are TGTGCCAGCAGTGACGGCAAGCTAAATCAGCCCCAGCATTTT. Encoded protein: CASSDGKLNQPQHF.